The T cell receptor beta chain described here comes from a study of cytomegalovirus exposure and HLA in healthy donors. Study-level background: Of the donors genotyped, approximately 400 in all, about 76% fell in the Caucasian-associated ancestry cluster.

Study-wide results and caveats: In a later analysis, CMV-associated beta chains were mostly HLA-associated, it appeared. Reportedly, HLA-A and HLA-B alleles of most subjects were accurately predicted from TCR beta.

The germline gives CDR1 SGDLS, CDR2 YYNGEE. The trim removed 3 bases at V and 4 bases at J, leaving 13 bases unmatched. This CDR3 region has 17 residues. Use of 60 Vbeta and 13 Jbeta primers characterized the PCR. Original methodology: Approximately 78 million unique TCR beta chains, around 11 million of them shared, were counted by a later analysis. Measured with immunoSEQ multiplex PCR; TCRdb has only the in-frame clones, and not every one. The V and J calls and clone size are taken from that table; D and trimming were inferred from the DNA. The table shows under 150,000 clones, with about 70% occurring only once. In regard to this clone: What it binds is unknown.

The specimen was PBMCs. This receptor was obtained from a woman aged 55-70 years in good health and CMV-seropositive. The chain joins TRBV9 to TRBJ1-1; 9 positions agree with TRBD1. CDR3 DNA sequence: TGTGCCAGCAGCGCGGGCGGAAACAGGGGGCAAGGCACTGAAGCTTTCTTT. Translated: CASSAGGNRGQGTEAFF.